This TCR beta chain was retrieved from a study of human T cells and chemical hapten exposure. Trimming removed 2 bases at V and 1 base at J, with 8 bases between. The CDR3 loop spans 14 amino acids. Germline V gene data show CDR1 as KGHSH and CDR2 as LQKENI. General observations from the study: As the donors had alopecia, their immune response may differ from healthy people's.

As to time point: patch test 3, about 24 weeks after DPC sensitization. The treatment is: therapeutic diphenylcyclopropenone sensitization with weekly scalp DPC. This clonotype was recorded at least ten times. No antigen is known for it. Attachment of unique molecular identifiers to individual cDNA molecules was performed in the library. A single record per CDR3 protein comes from TCRdb applying MiXCR to the RACE reads. The sample consists of about 82,000 distinct CDR3 sequences, under 15% of them appearing once. The V call is TRBV18, the J call TRBJ1-2; the D is unclear. This specimen consisted of whole blood, obtained in connection with sensitization to the hapten diphenylcyclopropenone (DPC). The clonotype was recovered from a woman between 50 and 59 years old with alopecia areata. Some clones in this sample may be carry-over from other donors' samples. The CDR3 nucleotides are TGTGCCAGCTCACCATCCGGGGTTAACTATGGCTACACCTTC. It codes for CASSPSGVNYGYTF. Looking up the rest from reference TRBV18 and TRBJ1-2 gives the full variable domain: NAGVMQNPRHLVRRRGQEARLRCSPMKGHSHVYWYRQLPEEGLKFMVYLQKENIIDESGMPKERFSAEFPKEGPSILRIQQVVRGDSAAYFCASSPSGVNYGYTFGSGTRLTVV.